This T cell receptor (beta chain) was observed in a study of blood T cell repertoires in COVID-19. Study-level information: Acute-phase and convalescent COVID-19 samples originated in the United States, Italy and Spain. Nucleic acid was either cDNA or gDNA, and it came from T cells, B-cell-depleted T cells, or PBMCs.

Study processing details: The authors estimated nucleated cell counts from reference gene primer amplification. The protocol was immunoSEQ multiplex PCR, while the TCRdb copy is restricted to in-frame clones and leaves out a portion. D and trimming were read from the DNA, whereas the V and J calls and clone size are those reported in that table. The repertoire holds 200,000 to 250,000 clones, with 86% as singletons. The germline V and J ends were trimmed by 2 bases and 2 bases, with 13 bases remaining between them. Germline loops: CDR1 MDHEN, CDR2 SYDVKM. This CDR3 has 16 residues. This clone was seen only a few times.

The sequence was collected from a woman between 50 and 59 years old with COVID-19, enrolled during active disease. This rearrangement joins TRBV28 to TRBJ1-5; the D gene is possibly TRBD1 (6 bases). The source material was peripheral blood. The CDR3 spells CASSLNPPGGNQPQHF. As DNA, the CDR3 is TGTGCCAGCAGTTTAAATCCGCCAGGGGGCAATCAGCCCCAGCATTTT.